This T cell receptor beta chain comes out of a study of ipilimumab plus nivolumab after autologous stem cell transplantation. Produced via immunoSEQ multiplex PCR; TCRdb's table is partial and in-frame only. Of roughly 10,000 clones detected, around 73% appear once; the ten largest clones hold under 10%. This CDR3 region has 16 residues. Germline V gives CDR1 MGHRA, CDR2 YSYEKL. Trimming pared 3 bases from V and 5 bases from J, leaving 17 bases between. Checkpoint therapy with ipilimumab 1 mg/kg began 14 to 28 days after transplant. A word on this clone: The antigen is unknown.

General study points: Authors suggest TCR repertoire, Treg phenotype and gut microbiota support further study.

The chain employs TRBV4-1 and TRBJ1-5; D unresolved. Sequencing was performed on PBMCs, taken in a trial of ipilimumab plus nivolumab as post-transplant consolidation. The clonotype was recovered from a male donor with diffuse large B-cell lymphoma. The CDR3 DNA sequence: TGCGCCAGCAGCCAGACTCAAACCGGCGGATATCAGCCCCAGCATTTT. It is translated as CASSQTQTGGYQPQHF.